The 18 T cell receptor beta chains in this list originate from one sample, sequenced in a study of prognosis after radiotherapy for stage I lung cancer. TCR beta CDR3 was amplified from genomic DNA by two-round multiplex PCR. Used in first-round PCR were primers specific to each TRBV and TRBJ gene. TCRdb re-derived calls from the multiplex PCR reads in MiXCR, one entry per CDR3 protein. The profile covers 15,000 to 20,000 distinct CDR3 sequences, with 45% to 50% appearing a single time and approximately 29% taken by the ten largest. The sample consisted of PBMCs, taken before or after stereotactic body radiation therapy (not recorded which). The receptors derive from a donor older than 45 with non-small cell lung cancer.

This clonotype was seen more than once but under ten times. This likely came from a read error, as a far larger clone is one base away. The chain uses TRBV6-2 or TRBV6-3 and TRBJ2-7, with D unresolved. The CDR3 runs to 15 residues. Germline lookup yields CDR1 MNHEY and CDR2 SVGEGT. CDR3 protein: CASIYTEDLPYEQYF. CDR3 nucleotides: TGTGCCAGCATTTACACCGAAGATCTTCCCTACGAGCAGTACTTC.

This clonotype has ten or more counts. The V call is TRBV6-1, the J call TRBJ1-4, with 8 bases aligning to TRBD1. Germline V gene lookup returns CDR1 MNHNS and CDR2 SASEGT. CDR3 size: 15 residues. Trimming took 6 bases from V and 2 from J; bases not matched to a gene: 5. CDR3 sequence (DNA): TGTGCCAGCAGACCCCCAGGGGGCACTAATGAAAAACTGTTTTTT. Translation gives CASRPPGGTNEKLFF.

As concerns this clonotype: This may arise from a read error, as a much more abundant clone is one base away. This likely comes from a read error, as the CDR3 has no conserved phenylalanine or tryptophan at its end. This chain joins TRBV7-2 and TRBJ2-3, with TRBD2 matching 15 bases. This CDR3 is 17 amino acids long. Germline lookup yields CDR1 SGHTA and CDR2 FQGNSA. The trim removed 3 bases at V and 2 bases at J, leaving 3 bases unmatched. The CDR3 DNA sequence: TGTGCCAGCAGCTTGGGACTAGCGGGAGGAGACACAGATACGCAGTATCTT. This encodes CASSLGLAGGDTDTQYL.

A word on this clonotype: With only one base between it and a far larger clone, this is likely a read error. The chain has TRBV6-4 and TRBJ2-1; 7 bases fit TRBD2. The V segment lost 10 bases and the J segment 4 bases; nucleotides outside the gene matches: 10. Per germline, CDR1 MRHNA and CDR2 SNTAGT. The CDR3 runs to 14 residues. The CDR3 reads CANTTGGLYNEQFF. The CDR3, as DNA: TGTGCCAACACGACGGGAGGTTTATACAATGAGCAGTTCTTC.

By share, this clonotype ranks as medium-sized (0.01 to 0.1%). The chain recombines TRBV19 with TRBJ1-3, with D hard to call. The CDR3 is made up of 13 amino acids. V was clipped by 7 bases and J by 4 bases, with 11 bases between them. Germline CDR1 LNHDA, CDR2 SQIVND (reference sequence). The CDR3 DNA reads TGTGCCAGTAAAAAAGTAGGAGGAAACACCATATATTTT. It encodes CASKKVGGNTIYF.

This clonotype came up many times. The chain employs TRBV19 and TRBJ1-2; 9 nucleotides line up with TRBD1. The CDR3 is 16 amino acids. Germline V gene lookup returns CDR1 LNHDA and CDR2 SQIVND (reference sequence). With 5 bases clipped from V and 2 bases from J, the junction kept 9 bases outside the gene matches. CDR3 in DNA: TGTGCCAGTAGTTCCCGGGACAGGGCATTCAACTATGGCTACACCTTC. Translated, it gives CASSSRDRAFNYGYTF.

This clonotype appeared a few times. This could be a read error, since a much larger clone is one nucleotide away. The chain is built from TRBV7-7 and TRBJ2-3, with D maybe TRBD1 (5 bases). CDR3 length: 15 residues. CDR1 is SSHAT and CDR2 is FNYEAQ in the germline V gene (reference sequence). The CDR3 loop is CAISLGVGGTDTQYF. CDR3 nucleotide sequence: TGTGCTATCAGCTTAGGGGTGGGCGGCACAGATACGCAGTATTTT.

Points on this clonotype: The junction differs from germline at one of its ends, possibly a read error. The V and J genes are TRBV12-3 or TRBV12-4 and TRBJ2-6; tentatively, D is TRBD2 (5 bases). This CDR3 has 19 amino acids. CDR3 residues: CASISGRAFSHSVANVLTF. DNA of the CDR3: TGTGCCAGCATCAGCGGTAGGGCTTTCTCACACTCTGTGGCCAACGTCCTGACTTTC.

This clonotype was recorded many times. V is TRBV6-1 and J is TRBJ2-5, with 9 nucleotides matching TRBD2. The CDR3 sequence is 15 residues long. In germline, CDR1 is MNHNS, CDR2 SASEGT. V gave up 5 bases and J gave up 1 base; unmatched junction bases: 5. The CDR3 bases are TGTGCCAGCAGTAATGGACTAGCGAGCCAAGAGACCCAGTACTTC. Protein product: CASSNGLASQETQYF.

The table lists this clonotype with a few counts. The chain carries TRBV7-3 and TRBJ1-2, with D possibly TRBD1 on 6 matching bases. Germline lookup yields CDR1 SGHTA and CDR2 FQGTGA. CDR3 size: 18 residues. V lost 5 bases and J 5 bases, leaving 27 bases between the germline ends. The CDR3 protein is CASSRNYPGQIRRYGYTF. DNA of the CDR3: TGTGCCAGCAGCCGAAATTACCCCGGACAGATAAGGAGGTATGGCTACACCTTC.

About this clonotype: It is likely a read error: a sequence one base away is far more abundant. This chain joins TRBV12-3 or TRBV12-4 and TRBJ2-7; no clear D gene. Matching the DNA end better, TRBJ2-1 makes the J call doubtful. The CDR3 spans 10 residues. This chain's CDR3 is CASGDNGQFF. The CDR3, as DNA: TGTGCCAGCGGGGATAATGGGCAGTTCTTC.

This clonotype was observed a handful of times. This rearrangement joins TRBV11-2 to TRBJ2-3; 7 positions match TRBD2. Germline V gene sequence: CDR1 SGHAT, CDR2 FQNNGV. CDR3 length equals 15 residues. J was trimmed by 0 bases and V by 5 bases; bases with no gene match: 5. CDR3 coding DNA: TGTGCCAGCAGCCGCAGCGGGGCGAGCACAGATACGCAGTATTTT. This sequence encodes CASSRSGASTDTQYF.

The chain combines TRBV4-2 with TRBJ2-7, with TRBD2 matching 8 bases. The CDR3 extends over 17 amino acids. Germline trimming cut 0 bases from V and 3 bases from J; bases unmatched to any gene: 10. Germline CDR1 LGHNA, CDR2 YNFKEQ. CDR3 amino acids: CASSQEGMASGFYEQYF. The CDR3 DNA sequence: TGTGCCAGCAGCCAAGAGGGGATGGCTAGCGGGTTCTACGAGCAGTACTTC.

This clonotype was recorded many times. This rearrangement joins TRBV18 to TRBJ2-1; the match to TRBD2 covers 10 bases. This CDR3 has 16 residues. The trim removed 5 bases at V and 8 bases at J, leaving 12 bases unmatched. The germline V gene has CDR1 KGHSH and CDR2 LQKENI. CDR3 loop: CASSAGLAPRSDEQFF. The CDR3, as DNA: TGTGCCAGCTCAGCGGGACTAGCGCCCCGAAGTGATGAGCAGTTCTTC.

This clonotype is classed as medium-sized. The genes are TRBV15 and TRBJ2-3, with D possibly TRBD1 on 6 matching bases. Trimming pared 1 base from V and 6 bases from J, leaving 11 bases between. The CDR3 consists of 14 residues. Germline V gene sequence: CDR1 LNHNV, CDR2 YYDKDF (reference sequence). This chain's CDR3 is CATSRGTEADTQYF. Written as DNA, the CDR3 is TGTGCCACCAGCAGAGGGACAGAAGCGGATACGCAGTATTTT.

Notes on this clonotype: The junction departs from germline at one end; a sequencing error may be responsible. The chain combines TRBV28 with TRBJ2-1, with D maybe TRBD1 (5 bases). Germline CDR1 and CDR2: MDHEN and SYDVKM. CDR3 size: 11 residues. This CDR3 reads CASGFRVEQFF. The CDR3 DNA is TGTGCCAGCGGTTTCAGGGTTGAGCAGTTCTTC.

Many counts were recorded for this clonotype. The chain is built from TRBV20-1 and TRBJ2-7; no firm D call. The CDR3 covers 13 residues. With 0 bases removed from V and 4 bases from J, the gap between germline ends came to 10 bases. The V gene's germline CDR1 is DFQATT and CDR2 SNEGSKA (reference sequence). CDR3: CSARDSFLYEQYF. The DNA of the CDR3 is TGCAGTGCTAGAGATAGTTTCTTGTACGAGCAGTACTTC.

There are many counts of this clonotype. The gene calls are TRBV11-1 and TRBJ2-2; TRBD1 or TRBD2 may be the D gene (5 bases each). Germline V lookup: CDR1 SGHAT, CDR2 FQDESV (reference sequence). The V end was cut by 4 bases, the J end by 5 bases, with 11 bases between. This CDR3 is 14 amino acids long. In DNA, the CDR3 is TGTGCCAGCAGCTCCCGGGGCCTAACCGGGGAGCTGTTTTTT. Amino acids: CASSSRGLTGELFF.